This T cell receptor beta chain was captured in a study of blood T cell repertoires in COVID-19. Study at large: PBMCs, B-cell-depleted T cells, or T cells provided the cDNA or gDNA that made up the material.

CDR3 length equals 16 residues. The V gene end was trimmed by 5 bases and the J gene end by 1 base; junction bases not matched to a gene: 7. Germline loops: CDR1 MNHNY, CDR2 SVGAGI (reference sequence). Method: immunoSEQ multiplex PCR; TCRdb's copy keeps in-frame clones and lacks some. This sample has about 68,000 clones, with 80% to 90% found just once. The receptor was isolated from a woman aged 55-69 years with acute or convalescent COVID-19. The V and J genes are TRBV6-6 and TRBJ2-2; 7 bases match TRBD1. Sequences were obtained from peripheral blood. In DNA, the CDR3 is TGTGCCAGCAGTGCCTGGGACAGCTTGAACACCGGGGAGCTGTTTTTT. This codes for CASSAWDSLNTGELFF.